This TCR beta chain was sequenced for a study of OX40 agonist ivuxolimab in advanced cancers. Whole-study results and caveats: Both CD4+ and CD8+ T cell populations in blood had undergone clonal expansion by week 6 at 0.1 to 3.0 mg/kg.

TCRdb's copy holds only in-frame clones and misses some; the assay was immunoSEQ multiplex PCR. The table has about 100,000 clones, around 89% seen once. In this sample, this clone turned up once. Its cognate antigen is unknown. Germline values: CDR1 SGHVS, CDR2 FQNEAQ. The V segment lost 4 bases and the J segment 0 bases; nucleotides outside the gene matches: 14. CDR3 length: 20 residues. The chain employs TRBV7-8 and TRBJ1-5; 11 bases match TRBD1. The material sequenced was CD4+ or CD8+ T cells sorted from blood, taken in a trial of the OX40 agonist ivuxolimab. This clonotype originated in an adult with an advanced solid tumor such as melanoma, head and neck, liver or kidney cancer. CDR3 protein: CASSSRGRTGGPYSNQPQHF. CDR3 in DNA: TGTGCCAGCAGCTCCAGGGGGAGGACAGGGGGCCCTTATAGCAATCAGCCCCAGCATTTT.